Listed below are T cell receptor beta chains from one sample, sequenced in a study of T cell responses to AZD1222 COVID-19 vaccine. Clones were sequenced by immunoSEQ multiplex PCR, and TCRdb holds only the in-frame ones, with some missing. This table holds some 22,000 clones, about 80% found once. The sample was peripheral blood, taken on day 0 of AZD1222 vaccination. The receptors derive from an adult in good health. Each CDR3 is given with its conserved first and last residue. D genes are given only for firm matches. Some rows have no size entry. The others give once, few or many, or a class for an expanded clone.

clone_size	v_call	j_call	d_call	cdr3_nt	cdr3_aa
.	TRBV7-6	TRBJ2-2	.	TGTGCCAGCAGCTTAGCTGGGTATGGCGGGGAGCTGTTTTTT	CASSLAGYGGELFF
.	TRBV7-2	TRBJ1-3	TRBD1	TGTGCCAGCAGCTCGCCGGAAAGGACAGGGGAGAACACCATATATTTT	CASSSPERTGENTIYF
.	TRBV5-8	TRBJ2-1	TRBD1	TGTGCCAGCAGCTCAGGGGGCAATGAGCAGTTCTTC	CASSSGGNEQFF
.	TRBV18	TRBJ1-2	.	TGTGCCAGCTCCCCCGGACAGACCGTTTCCCCCTATGGCTACACCTTC	CASSPGQTVSPYGYTF
.	TRBV2	TRBJ1-5	.	TGTGCCAGCAGTGTTTGGGCGGGGTCCAATCAGCCCCAGCATTTT	CASSVWAGSNQPQHF
.	TRBV3-1/TRBV3-2	TRBJ2-3	TRBD2	TGTGCCAGCAGCCTCGCCCTAGCGGGGGGGCAAGATACGCAGTATTTT	CASSLALAGGQDTQYF
.	TRBV28	TRBJ2-7	.	TGTGCCAGCAGTTGGCGCAGGGGGGTCGAGGAGCAGTACTTC	CASSWRRGVEEQYF
few	TRBV4-2	TRBJ2-1	TRBD2	TGTGCCAGCAGCCAATTTAGCGGGGGGGCCGGAAGTGAGCAGTTCTTC	CASSQFSGGAGSEQFF
.	TRBV6-5	TRBJ1-5	.	TGTGCCAGCAGTTACAAGGGGGATCAGCCCCAGCATTTT	CASSYKGDQPQHF
.	TRBV4-2	TRBJ1-3	TRBD1	TGTGCCAGCAGCCAAGAGGGACAGGGGCTCTACTCTGGAAACACCATATATTTT	CASSQEGQGLYSGNTIYF
.	TRBV27	TRBJ2-2	.	TGTGCCAGCGGGAACACCGGGGAGCTGTTTTTT	CASGNTGELFF
few	TRBV19	TRBJ1-5	.	TGTGCCAGTAGTATTACTCAGGGAGACCCCAATCAGCCCCAGCATTTT	CASSITQGDPNQPQHF
few	TRBV27	TRBJ2-2	.	TGTGCCAGCAGTTACCCATACACCGGGGAGCTGTTTTTT	CASSYPYTGELFF
.	TRBV6-5	TRBJ2-5	TRBD1	TGTGCCAGCAGACCGGGACAGGGGTACGGAGAGACCCAGTACTTC	CASRPGQGYGETQYF
.	TRBV6-5	TRBJ1-2	TRBD1	TGTGCCAGCACTCAACTCAGGGGGCTTATTGGCTACACCTTC	CASTQLRGLIGYTF
.	TRBV5-5	TRBJ1-4	.	TGTGCCAGCAGCTCACATGGACAACTTCTGTTTTTT	CASSSHGQLLFF
few	TRBV9	TRBJ1-4	TRBD1	TGTGCCAGCAGCGCGGGGACAGATGAAAAACTGTTTTTT	CASSAGTDEKLFF
.	TRBV10-3	TRBJ2-5	TRBD2	TGTGCCATCAGTGAAGGCGGGGGGAGAGAGACCCAGTACTTC	CAISEGGGRETQYF
.	TRBV24-1	TRBJ2-7	TRBD2	TGTGCCACCAGTGCCATCGGGTTAGCGGGATCGTACGAGCAGTACTTC	CATSAIGLAGSYEQYF
once	TRBV28	TRBJ1-1	.	TGTGCCAGCACCCCCTGGGGGGGGGCCGTTGATGGCACTGAAGCTTTCTTT	CASTPWGGAVDGTEAFF
.	TRBV19	TRBJ2-2	TRBD2	TGTGCCAGTAGTATAATGGCGACTAGCGGGAGGACCGGGGAGCTGTTTTTT	CASSIMATSGRTGELFF
.	TRBV19	TRBJ2-7	.	TGTGCCAGTGGTGACCGAGCCTACGAGCAGTACTTC	CASGDRAYEQYF
.	TRBV28	TRBJ2-7	.	TGTGCCAGCAGCGCCGACGGATACGAGCAGTACTTC	CASSADGYEQYF
.	TRBV21-1	TRBJ2-6	.	TGTGCCAGCAGCAAGTTGGAACAGGCTTCCTCTGGGGCCAACGTCCTGACTTTC	CASSKLEQASSGANVLTF
.	TRBV2	TRBJ2-3	.	TGTGCCAGCAGTGATTGGGGGGTTACTAGCACAGATACGCAGTATTTT	CASSDWGVTSTDTQYF
.	TRBV29-1	TRBJ1-5	.	TGCAGCGTTGGCGGCCGCGATCAGCCCCAGCATTTT	CSVGGRDQPQHF
.	TRBV27	TRBJ2-1	TRBD1	TGTGCCAGCAGTTCCAGACAGGGGAATGGGTATGAGCAGTTCTTC	CASSSRQGNGYEQFF
.	TRBV6-5	TRBJ1-2	.	TGTGCCAGCAGTTCGGACACAACTAACTATGGCTACACCTTC	CASSSDTTNYGYTF
.	TRBV7-9	TRBJ2-2	.	TGTGCCAGCAGCTTAGCGACTACAAACACCGGGGAGCTGTTTTTT	CASSLATTNTGELFF
.	TRBV19	TRBJ2-6	TRBD2	TGTGCCAGTAGTATATACGGCGGGGGAACCTCTGGGGCCAACGTCCTGACTTTC	CASSIYGGGTSGANVLTF
.	TRBV3-1/TRBV3-2	TRBJ1-3	TRBD1	TGTGCCAGCAGCCAGGGGACAGCAGGAAACACCATATATTTT	CASSQGTAGNTIYF
.	TRBV18	TRBJ2-2	.	TGTGCCAGCTCACCACTGTTAGGGGAGATTGCGGCCGGGGAGCTGTTTTTT	CASSPLLGEIAAGELFF